Shown below are 4 T cell receptor beta chains from a single sample sequenced in a study of tumor and adjacent non-tumor tissue in lung cancer. The library came from three nested PCR rounds adapted from ARM-PCR protocols. MiXCR, applied by TCRdb to the multiplex PCR reads, yields one record per CDR3 protein. The table includes 90,000 to 110,000 distinct CDR3 sequences, approximately 82% detected once. The template was RNA from unsorted bulk tissue. The specimen was lung tumor tissue. These receptors came from an older woman with non-small cell lung cancer.

This clonotype appeared many times. The chain combines TRBV5-1 with TRBJ2-2; D is unclear. Trimming took off 0 bases at V and 6 bases at J, with 12 bases between the two ends. Germline CDR1 SGHRS, CDR2 YFSETQ. This CDR3 is 15 amino acids long. Here the CDR3 DNA reads TGCGCCAGCAGCTTGGCAGATGGGGTGGCCGGGGAGCTGTTTTTT. Its protein is CASSLADGVAGELFF.

With respect to this clonotype: A junction boundary mismatches the germline segment, possibly from a read error. This rearrangement joins TRBV14 to TRBJ2-7, with D tentatively TRBD1 (5 bases). There are 14 residues in the CDR3. Germline CDR1 and CDR2: SGHDN and FVKESK. The CDR3 here is CVSSHQGSAYEQYF. The CDR3, as DNA: TGTGTCAGCAGCCATCAGGGATCGGCCTACGAACAGTACTTC.

The V and J genes are TRBV28 and TRBJ1-2, with TRBD1 as a possible D gene (6 bases). Trimming stripped 2 bases from V and 9 bases from J, with 13 bases between. Germline CDR1 MDHEN, CDR2 SYDVKM. CDR3 length: 13 residues. The CDR3: CASSLVIRDSYTF. The CDR3 DNA sequence: TGTGCCAGCAGTTTAGTAATCAGGGACAGCTACACCTTC.

This chain uses TRBV5-5 with TRBJ1-5, with TRBD1 as a possible D gene (5 bases). The V gene's germline CDR1 is SGHKS and CDR2 YYEKEE (reference sequence). The CDR3 has 16 amino acids. Trimming shortened V by 4 bases and J by 5 bases, and 19 bases separated the two germline ends. The CDR3 DNA follows: TGTGCCAGCAGCAGAGACAGCGGCCGATTTGATCAGCCCCAGCATTTT. Protein product: CASSRDSGRFDQPQHF. The entire variable domain, with the rest obtained from reference TRBV5-5 and TRBJ1-5, is as follows: DAGVTQSPTHLIKTRGQQVTLRCSPISGHKSVSWYQQVLGQGPQFIFQYYEKEERGRGNFPDRFSARQFPNYSSELNVNALLLGDSALYLCASSRDSGRFDQPQHFGDGTRLSIL.